A single T cell receptor (beta chain) is shown here with its context. Its specificity is not known. Germline assignment: CDR1 MGHRA and CDR2 YSYEKL. V was clipped by 4 bases and J by 3 bases, with 10 bases between them. CDR3 length: 13 amino acids. The sample is drawn from a study of cytomegalovirus exposure and HLA in healthy donors. The wider study: Earlier work reported 90 million to 120 million unique TCR beta sequences from some 170 million T cells.

Primers for the PCR totalled 60 Vbeta and 13 Jbeta. Only in-frame clones appear in the TCRdb table, and some are missing; sequencing was by immunoSEQ multiplex PCR. The repertoire has over 25,000 clones, approximately 70% of them found once; the top ten carry 4% to 4.5%. General study results and limits: Listed as cytomegalovirus-associated were over 150 TCR beta chains. Among the CMV-associated chains, three were confirmed in vitro as specific for CMV antigens.

This clonotype originated in a woman aged 50 to 60 in good health and CMV-seronegative. The sample consisted of PBMCs. The chain couples TRBV4-1 to TRBJ2-7; no definite D call. CDR3 DNA sequence: TGCGCCAGCAGCCCCCCGGAGAGCTACGAGCAGTACTTC. Amino acids: CASSPPESYEQYF.